This paragraph reports one TCR beta chain. Its antigen specificity is not known. Base-call qualities are not available, and no considerably larger clone is one nucleotide away. The germline ends are 12 bases apart after V is trimmed by 5 bases and J by 1 base. CDR1 and CDR2, looked up from the germline V gene (reference sequence), are SEHNR and FQNEAQ. The CDR3 runs 15 residues from the cysteine to the phenylalanine. The only DNA kept is the CDR3, 45 bases in frame from the first base. TCRbeta CDR3 regions were amplified from genomic DNA using the immunoSEQ Assay, a bias-controlled multiplex PCR. Under the source paper's analysis protocol: The number of nucleated cells in each sample was estimated by amplification of reference gene primers within the assay. To quantify the absolute abundance of each unique TCRbeta CDR3 rearrangement, sequence reads were collapsed and filtered. Productive Simpson clonality was computed per sample as the square root of Simpson's diversity index over productive rearrangements. TCRdb's version of the immuneACCESS table is confined to in-frame rearrangements and falls short of the full clone set. An unresolved V gene accounts for under half of the shortfall where checked; the remainder is of unknown origin. Clone size and V and J calls were adopted from that table, with D and trimming inferred from the DNA. Within this sample are around 40,000 clones, with about nine tenths of them counted one time only. The ten largest clones capture over 11% of the sample.

The sample is drawn from a study of blood T cell repertoires in COVID-19 (dated by TCRdb to about 2020). About the study as a whole: The collaborator samples originated in the United States, Italy and Spain and spanned the acute and convalescent phases of COVID-19. Where HLA class I and class II types were available, the types were taken from metadata supplied by the sample provider, not from assay-based typing. Deeply sampled blood TCRbeta repertoires from subjects exposed to, actively infected with, or recovered from COVID-19 were included in the dataset. A de-identified subject ID, COVID-19 status, age in years and sex were almost always included in the sample metadata. The material from the prospective study consisted of cDNA or gDNA derived from T cells, B-cell-depleted T cells, or PBMCs. A freely available public database, intended as a resource for researchers studying the immune response to SARS-CoV-2, is where the repertoires were released. Samples came from the ongoing ImmuneRACE study (first 160 participants) plus 1,254 subjects from 6 global collaborators.

What the work shows at the level of the full study, not this receptor alone: How much clinical and demographic metadata was included differed by source and by participant, and the metadata was provided uncurated.

Each collaborating institution followed its own protocols to collect whole blood in K2EDTA tubes. Collaborator samples were shipped for TCRbeta analysis as frozen whole blood, isolated PBMCs, or DNA extracted from either sample type. The sequenced material came from peripheral blood. The chain is assembled from TRBV7-9 and TRBJ1-5; a tentative D call is TRBD1 (5 bases match). The clonotype comes from a human donor in a cohort sampled during active COVID-19. The CDR3 sequence is CASSPQGGSNQPQHF. The DNA reads TGTGCCAGCAGCCCCCAGGGAGGGAGCAATCAGCCCCAGCATTTT.